What follows are 11 T cell receptor beta chains derived from one specimen sequenced in a study of blood T cell repertoires in COVID-19. TCRdb's copy holds only in-frame clones and misses some; the assay was immunoSEQ multiplex PCR. This sample has about 30,000 clones, with roughly 85% found just once. Sequences were obtained from peripheral blood. The source is a man aged 55-75 years with active COVID-19.

The chain is built from TRBV11-3 and TRBJ2-7; 7 bases map to TRBD1. The CDR3 consists of 13 residues. V trimming: 4 bases; J trimming: 6 bases; junction bases outside the gene matches: 6. In germline, CDR1 is SGHNT, CDR2 YENEEA. CDR3 protein: CASSSTRTGEQYF. CDR3 DNA sequence: TGTGCCAGCAGCTCCACACGGACAGGCGAGCAGTACTTC.

This sequence joins TRBV28 and TRBJ2-7; D gene uncertain. V was trimmed by 4 bases and J by 7 bases, leaving 14 bases between them. Germline values: CDR1 MDHEN, CDR2 SYDVKM. The CDR3 sequence is 13 residues long. CDR3: CASSSRSLREQYF. The CDR3 nucleotides are TGTGCCAGCAGTTCCCGGAGCCTAAGGGAGCAGTACTTC.

J is TRBJ1-5 and V is TRBV18; a possible D gene is TRBD1 (6 bases). Deletions cut 6 bases from V and 3 bases from J, with 18 bases between. CDR3 length: 16 residues. The V gene's germline CDR1 is KGHSH and CDR2 LQKENI. CDR3 in amino acids: CASSPGTGTANQPQHF. The CDR3 DNA sequence: TGTGCCAGCTCTCCAGGCACAGGGACGGCCAATCAGCCCCAGCATTTT. Full variable domain (rest looked up from reference TRBV18 and TRBJ1-5): NAGVMQNPRHLVRRRGQEARLRCSPMKGHSHVYWYRQLPEEGLKFMVYLQKENIIDESGMPKERFSAEFPKEGPSILRIQQVVRGDSAAYFCASSPGTGTANQPQHFGDGTRLSIL.

This rearrangement joins TRBV9 to TRBJ2-1, with 10 bases lining up with TRBD2. CDR3 size: 15 residues. V dropped 2 bases and J dropped 4; count of bases not matched to a gene: 3. Germline V lookup: CDR1 SGDLS, CDR2 YYNGEE. The CDR3 DNA follows: TGTGCCAGCAGCGTTGGTAGCGGGGGGTACAATGAGCAGTTCTTC. It is translated as CASSVGSGGYNEQFF.

The chain couples TRBV5-1 to TRBJ2-5, with 11 bases lining up with TRBD2. There are 15 residues in the CDR3. The V segment lost 0 bases and the J segment 5 bases; nucleotides outside the gene matches: 3. From germline, CDR1 is SGHRS and CDR2 YFSETQ. In nucleotides, the CDR3 is TGCGCCAGCAGCTTGGGGCCTAGCGGGAGGGAGACCCAGTACTTC. Translation: CASSLGPSGRETQYF. The variable domain in full, completed from reference TRBV5-1 and TRBJ2-5, reads KAGVTQTPRYLIKTRGQQVTLSCSPISGHRSVSWYQQTPGQGLQFLFEYFSETQRNKGNFPGRFSGRQFSNSRSEMNVSTLELGDSALYLCASSLGPSGRETQYFGPGTRLLVL.

This clone appeared a few times. The chain combines TRBV29-1 with TRBJ2-2, with D tentatively TRBD1 (6 bases). V lost 5 bases and J 1 base, leaving 11 bases between the germline ends. This CDR3 has 14 amino acids. Per germline, CDR1 SQVTM and CDR2 ANQGSEA. CDR3: CSVSDRQNTGELFF. The CDR3 DNA follows: TGCAGCGTTTCCGACAGGCAGAACACCGGGGAGCTGTTTTTT.

This chain uses TRBV11-1 with TRBJ2-3, with D maybe TRBD2 (6 bases). The CDR3 loop spans 13 amino acids. Germline V gene lookup returns CDR1 SGHAT and CDR2 FQDESV (reference sequence). With 5 bases removed from V and 4 bases from J, the gap between germline ends came to 10 bases. The DNA of the CDR3 is TGTGCCAGCAGCCGCCGGGACTCAGATACGCAGTATTTT. Its translation is CASSRRDSDTQYF.

V is TRBV10-2 and J is TRBJ1-5; possibly TRBD1 for D (6 bases). CDR1 and CDR2 (germline): WSHSY, SAAADI. The CDR3 has 14 residues. V lost 7 bases, J lost 1 base, and 11 bases lay in between. For the CDR3, the DNA is TGCGCCAGCACAGGGGATGGGAGCAATCAGCCCCAGCATTTT. Translating gives CASTGDGSNQPQHF.

J is TRBJ2-2 and V is TRBV19, with unresolved D. The CDR3 covers 12 residues. The V gene lost 4 bases and the J gene lost 5 bases, with 5 bases spanning the gap. Germline CDR1 is LNHDA and CDR2 is SQIVND (reference sequence). The CDR3 here is CASSSSTGELFF. The CDR3 DNA sequence: TGTGCCAGTAGTAGTTCTACCGGGGAGCTGTTTTTT.

CDR3 residues: CASSLALAGRDEQYF. The CDR3 nucleotides are TGTGCCAGCAGCTTAGCGCTAGCGGGAAGGGACGAGCAGTACTTC. J is TRBJ2-7 and V is TRBV7-9; TRBD2 matches 9 bases. J gave up 5 bases and V 0 bases, and 5 bases lay outside the gene matches. The CDR3 spans 15 residues. Germline V gene data show CDR1 as SEHNR and CDR2 as FQNEAQ (reference sequence).

The gene calls are TRBV7-3 and TRBJ2-1, with a tentative D call TRBD2 (5 bases). The germline CDR1 and CDR2 sequences are SGHTA and FQGTGA. The CDR3 has 15 residues. Trimming pared 1 base from V and 3 bases from J, leaving 10 bases between. For the CDR3, the DNA is TGTGCCAGCAGCTTAAACGAGGGAGTCTACAATGAGCAGTTCTTC. Translating gives CASSLNEGVYNEQFF.